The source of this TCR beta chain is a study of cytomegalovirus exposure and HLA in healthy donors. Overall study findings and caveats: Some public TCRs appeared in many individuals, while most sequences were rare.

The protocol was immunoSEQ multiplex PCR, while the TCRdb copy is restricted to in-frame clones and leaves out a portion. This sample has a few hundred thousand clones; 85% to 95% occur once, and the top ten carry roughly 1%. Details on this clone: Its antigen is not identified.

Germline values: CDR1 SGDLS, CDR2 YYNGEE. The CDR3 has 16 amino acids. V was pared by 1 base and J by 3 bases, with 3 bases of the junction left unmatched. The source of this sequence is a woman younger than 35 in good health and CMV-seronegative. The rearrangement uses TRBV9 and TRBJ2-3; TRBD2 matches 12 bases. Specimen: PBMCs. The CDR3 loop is CASSVNLAGGTDTQYF. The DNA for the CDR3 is TGTGCCAGCAGCGTAAATCTAGCGGGAGGGACAGATACGCAGTATTTT.